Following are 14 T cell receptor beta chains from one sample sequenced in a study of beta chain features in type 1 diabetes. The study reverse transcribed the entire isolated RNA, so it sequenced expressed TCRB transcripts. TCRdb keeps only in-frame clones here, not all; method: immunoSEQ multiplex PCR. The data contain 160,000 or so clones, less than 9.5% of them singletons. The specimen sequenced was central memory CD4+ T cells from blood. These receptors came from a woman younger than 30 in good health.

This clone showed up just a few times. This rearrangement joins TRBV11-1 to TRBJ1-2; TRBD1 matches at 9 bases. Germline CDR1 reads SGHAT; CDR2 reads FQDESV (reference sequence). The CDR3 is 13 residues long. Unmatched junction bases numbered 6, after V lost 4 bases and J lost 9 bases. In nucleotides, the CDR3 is TGTGCCAGCAGCTCCGGGACAGGGCTCCGCTACACCTTC. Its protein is CASSSGTGLRYTF. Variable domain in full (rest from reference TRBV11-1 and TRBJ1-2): EAEVAQSPRYKITEKSQAVAFWCDPISGHATLYWYRQILGQGPELLVQFQDESVVDDSQLPKDRFSAERLKGVDSTLKIQPAELGDSAMYLCASSSGTGLRYTFGSGTRLTVV.

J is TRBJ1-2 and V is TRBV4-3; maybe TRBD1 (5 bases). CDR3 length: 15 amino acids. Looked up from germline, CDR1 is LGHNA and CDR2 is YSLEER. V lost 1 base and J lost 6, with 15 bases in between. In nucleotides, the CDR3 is TGCGCCAGCAGCCAAGGACGGGGGATTGGGGATGGCTACACCTTC. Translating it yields CASSQGRGIGDGYTF.

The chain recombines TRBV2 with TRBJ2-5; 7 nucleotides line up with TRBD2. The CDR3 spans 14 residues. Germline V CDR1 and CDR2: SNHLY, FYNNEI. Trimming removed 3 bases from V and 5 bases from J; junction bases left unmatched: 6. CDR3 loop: CASSDDGGSETQYF. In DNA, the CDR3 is TGTGCCAGCAGTGATGACGGGGGGAGTGAGACCCAGTACTTC.

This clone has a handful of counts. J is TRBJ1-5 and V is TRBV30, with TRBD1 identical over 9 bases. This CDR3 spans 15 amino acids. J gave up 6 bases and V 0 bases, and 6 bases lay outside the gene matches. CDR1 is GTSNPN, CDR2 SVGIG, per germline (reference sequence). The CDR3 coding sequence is TGTGCCTGGAGTGTTGGTGGGACAGGGAGTCAGCCCCAGCATTTT. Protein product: CAWSVGGTGSQPQHF.

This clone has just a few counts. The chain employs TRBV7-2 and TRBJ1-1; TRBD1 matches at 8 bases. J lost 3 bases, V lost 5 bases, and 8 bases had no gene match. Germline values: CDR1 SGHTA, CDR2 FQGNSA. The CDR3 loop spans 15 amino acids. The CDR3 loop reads CASSRTGGRDTEAFF. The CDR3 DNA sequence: TGTGCCAGCAGCCGTACAGGGGGGAGGGACACTGAAGCTTTCTTT.

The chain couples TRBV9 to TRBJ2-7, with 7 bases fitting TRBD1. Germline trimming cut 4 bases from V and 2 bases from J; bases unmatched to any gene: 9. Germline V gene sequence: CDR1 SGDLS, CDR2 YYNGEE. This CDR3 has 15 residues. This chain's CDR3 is CASSTTGQVPYEQYF. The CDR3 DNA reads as TGTGCCAGCAGCACGACCGGACAGGTTCCCTACGAGCAGTACTTC.

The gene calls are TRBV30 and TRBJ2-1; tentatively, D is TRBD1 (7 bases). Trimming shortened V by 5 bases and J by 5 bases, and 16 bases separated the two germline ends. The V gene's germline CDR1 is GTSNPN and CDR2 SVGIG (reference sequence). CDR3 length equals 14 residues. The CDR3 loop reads CAWGRQGLNNEQFF. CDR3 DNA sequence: TGTGCCTGGGGACGACAGGGACTTAACAATGAGCAGTTCTTC.

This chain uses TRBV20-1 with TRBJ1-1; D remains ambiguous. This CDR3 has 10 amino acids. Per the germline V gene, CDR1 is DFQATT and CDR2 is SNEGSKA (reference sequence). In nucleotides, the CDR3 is TGCAGGGCTGAGGGCACTGAAGCTTTCTTT. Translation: CRAEGTEAFF.

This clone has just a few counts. In nucleotides, the CDR3 is TGTGCCAGCAGTTCAGGGGGCGAACTCTATGGCTACACCTTC. Its translation is CASSSGGELYGYTF. The chain links TRBV28 to TRBJ1-2, with 8 bases lining up with TRBD1. V shed 4 bases, J shed 4 bases, and the junction held 5 bases outside the gene matches. CDR3 length: 14 residues. Germline V gene data show CDR1 as MDHEN and CDR2 as SYDVKM.

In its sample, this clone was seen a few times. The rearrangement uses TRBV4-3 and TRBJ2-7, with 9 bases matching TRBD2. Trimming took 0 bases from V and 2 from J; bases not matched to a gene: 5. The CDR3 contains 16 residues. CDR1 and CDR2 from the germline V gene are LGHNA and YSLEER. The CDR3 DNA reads TGCGCCAGCAGCCAAGATCACGGCGGGGGGGCCTACGAGCAGTACTTC. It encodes CASSQDHGGGAYEQYF.

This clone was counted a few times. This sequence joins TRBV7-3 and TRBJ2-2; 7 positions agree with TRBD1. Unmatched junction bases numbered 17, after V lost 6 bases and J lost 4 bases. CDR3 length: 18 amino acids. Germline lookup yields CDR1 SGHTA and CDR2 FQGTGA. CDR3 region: CASSLNAPGQIGTGELFF. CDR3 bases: TGTGCCAGCAGTCTTAACGCCCCGGGACAGATCGGCACCGGGGAGCTGTTTTTT.

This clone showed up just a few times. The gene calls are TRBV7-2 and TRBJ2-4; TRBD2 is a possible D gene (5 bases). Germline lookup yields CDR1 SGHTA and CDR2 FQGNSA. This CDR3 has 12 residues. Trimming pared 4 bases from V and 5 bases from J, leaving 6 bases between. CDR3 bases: TGTGCCAGCAGCTGGGAGCAAAACATTCAGTACTTC. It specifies CASSWEQNIQYF.

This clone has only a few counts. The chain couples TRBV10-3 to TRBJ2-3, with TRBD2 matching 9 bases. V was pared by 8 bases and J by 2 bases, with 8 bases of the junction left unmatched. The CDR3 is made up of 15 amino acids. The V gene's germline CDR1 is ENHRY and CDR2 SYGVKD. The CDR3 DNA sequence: TGTGCCATCGAAAGTAGCGGGGGAACCACAGATACGCAGTATTTT. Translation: CAIESSGGTTDTQYF.

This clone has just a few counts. Here the CDR3 reads CASKGQGSMNTEAFF. For the CDR3, the DNA is TGCGCCAGCAAGGGACAGGGATCTATGAACACTGAAGCTTTCTTT. V usage is TRBV5-1 and J usage is TRBJ1-1; 9 bases fit TRBD1. Germline CDR1 reads SGHRS; CDR2 reads YFSETQ. With V trimmed by 6 bases and J by 0 bases, 6 bases remained unmatched. This CDR3 contains 15 residues. The full variable domain, rest sourced from reference TRBV5-1 and TRBJ1-1, is KAGVTQTPRYLIKTRGQQVTLSCSPISGHRSVSWYQQTPGQGLQFLFEYFSETQRNKGNFPGRFSGRQFSNSRSEMNVSTLELGDSALYLCASKGQGSMNTEAFFGQGTRLTVV.